This is a list of T cell receptor beta chains from one sample in a study of OX40 agonist ivuxolimab in advanced cancers. Using immunoSEQ multiplex PCR, the repertoire was profiled, and TCRdb retains in-frame clones only, with some absent. The data hold 34,000 or so clones, with 70% to 85% observed a single time. Source: CD4+ or CD8+ T cells sorted from blood, taken in a trial of the OX40 agonist ivuxolimab. The origin of the receptors is an adult with an advanced solid tumor such as melanoma, head and neck, liver or kidney cancer. Both conserved end residues are part of each CDR3. A D gene is named only where the DNA matches it firmly. Only some rows state a clone size, as once, few, many or a class for expanded clones.

D gene,V gene,clone size,J gene,CDR3 protein,CDR3 DNA
TRBD2,TRBV10-2,NA,TRBJ2-7,CASSEWEGRVYEQYF,TGCGCCAGCAGTGAGTGGGAGGGGCGGGTCTACGAGCAGTACTTC
NA,TRBV11-2,NA,TRBJ2-5,CASSLDGRPRETQYF,TGTGCCAGCAGCTTAGACGGCAGGCCCAGGGAGACCCAGTACTTC
TRBD1,TRBV9,NA,TRBJ2-7,CASSGDPGGTGNFYEQYF,TGTGCCAGCAGCGGAGACCCAGGTGGGACAGGGAATTTCTACGAGCAGTACTTC
NA,TRBV7-9,once,TRBJ2-5,CASSSGSRTQYF,TGTGCCAGCAGCTCAGGGTCCCGGACCCAGTACTTC
NA,TRBV6-1,once,TRBJ2-7,CASSATSGREQYF,TGTGCCAGCAGTGCAACCTCGGGGAGGGAGCAGTACTTC
TRBD2,TRBV19,once,TRBJ2-3,CAIGLAGRSTDTQYF,TGTGCCATCGGACTAGCGGGGCGAAGCACAGATACGCAGTATTTT
NA,TRBV5-1,NA,TRBJ2-7,CASSFLTGPEQYF,TGCGCCAGCAGCTTTTTGACAGGACCGGAGCAGTACTTC
NA,TRBV9,NA,TRBJ1-5,CASSEDALGGNQPQHF,TGTGCCAGCAGCGAGGACGCCCTGGGGGGCAATCAGCCCCAGCATTTT
TRBD1,TRBV11-3,NA,TRBJ2-3,CASSTRGGKSDTQYF,TGTGCCAGCAGCACCCGAGGGGGCAAGTCAGATACGCAGTATTTT
TRBD1,TRBV5-1,NA,TRBJ1-1,CASSLALGQGAEAFF,TGCGCCAGCAGCTTGGCCCTAGGACAGGGGGCTGAAGCTTTCTTT
NA,TRBV7-9,few,TRBJ1-5,CASSLGGGANQPQHF,TGTGCCAGCAGCTTAGGTGGGGGGGCTAATCAGCCCCAGCATTTT
NA,TRBV30,once,TRBJ1-1,CAWTDPGRGTEAFF,TGTGCCTGGACCGACCCTGGACGTGGCACTGAAGCTTTCTTT
NA,TRBV14,NA,TRBJ1-3,CASSPPRGFGNTIYF,TGTGCCAGCAGCCCCCCTAGGGGCTTTGGAAACACCATATATTTT
NA,TRBV19,NA,TRBJ2-7,CASSTQVSYEQYF,TGTGCCAGTAGTACACAGGTCTCCTACGAGCAGTACTTC
NA,TRBV11-2,NA,TRBJ1-1,CASSLDLVSMNTEAFF,TGTGCCAGCAGCTTAGATCTAGTCAGTATGAACACTGAAGCTTTCTTT
NA,TRBV4-1,NA,TRBJ1-1,CASSQDRRTNTEAFF,TGCGCCAGCAGCCAAGATCGGCGGACGAACACTGAAGCTTTCTTT
NA,TRBV2,NA,TRBJ2-6,CASSGLSTGFSGANVLTF,TGTGCCAGCAGTGGCCTTTCCACAGGTTTTTCTGGGGCCAACGTCCTGACTTTC